A single sample is the source of the 25 T cell receptor beta chains below, sequenced in a study of blood T cell repertoires in COVID-19 (TCRdb year 2020). The library relied on the immunoSEQ multiplex PCR assay. Entries here come from immuneACCESS through TCRdb and include only in-frame sequences with V and J called. Some clones fail to appear in such tables; in the studies checked, an unresolved V gene covers under half of the shortfall, and the cause of the remainder is unknown. A total of around 78,000 clones appear in this sample, roughly 91% of them only once. 1.2% of the sample goes to the ten largest clones. Sequencing input: PBMCs or T cells enriched from blood (not recorded which). The receptors derive from a woman aged 45 to 65 with acute COVID-19.

This clone was seen once. This chain links TRBV7-3 with TRBJ2-7, with 9 positions matching TRBD1. The CDR3 runs to 18 residues. Germline CDR1 SGHTA, CDR2 FQGTGA. V lost 2 bases and J lost 6; bases outside the gene matches: 17. The CDR3 region has the DNA TGTGCCAGCAGCTTAGGAGGGACAGGGAGGGGTCGAAGAAGCGAGCAGTACTTC. Translating gives CASSLGGTGRGRRSEQYF.

The genes are TRBV6-1 and TRBJ1-5; 7 bases line up with TRBD1. V was pared by 3 bases and J by 2 bases, with 7 bases of the junction left unmatched. CDR3 size: 16 residues. Germline loops: CDR1 MNHNS, CDR2 SASEGT. In nucleotides, the CDR3 is TGTGCCAGCAGTGACGAGACAGGGAGGCGCAATCAGCCCCAGCATTTT. Amino acid sequence: CASSDETGRRNQPQHF.

The gene calls are TRBV29-1 and TRBJ1-2, with TRBD1 matching over 7 bases. The CDR3 totals 15 residues. After removal of 6 bases from V and 1 base from J, the junction contained 11 bases not matched to a gene. The germline V gene has CDR1 SQVTM and CDR2 ANQGSEA. CDR3 residues: CSVTTGLGFNYGYTF. In DNA form, the CDR3 reads TGCAGCGTAACGACAGGGTTGGGATTTAACTATGGCTACACCTTC.

The chain recombines TRBV29-1 with TRBJ2-3; 13 bases match TRBD2. V dropped 6 bases and J dropped 6; count of bases not matched to a gene: 6. There are 14 residues in the CDR3. Germline loops: CDR1 SQVTM, CDR2 ANQGSEA. The CDR3 region is CSVGGLAGSDTQYF. The CDR3 coding sequence is TGCAGCGTGGGGGGACTAGCGGGATCGGATACGCAGTATTTT.

The chain couples TRBV14 to TRBJ1-1, with TRBD1 as a possible D gene (5 bases). The length of the CDR3 is 14 residues. CDR1 SGHDN and CDR2 FVKESK come from the germline V gene. The ends were cut back, 4 bases at V and 8 bases at J, with 17 bases in the middle. CDR3 sequence: CASSLHRGYTEAFF. The CDR3 coding sequence is TGTGCCAGCAGCCTACACCGGGGGTATACAGAAGCTTTCTTT.

The J gene is TRBJ2-1, the V gene TRBV14; the D gene is possibly TRBD2 (6 bases). V lost 4 bases to trimming and J lost 8 bases, with 15 bases between them. The CDR3 runs to 14 residues. Germline CDR1 SGHDN, CDR2 FVKESK. The CDR3 loop reads CASSPGPASDEQFF. Written as DNA, the CDR3 is TGTGCCAGCAGCCCGGGCCCTGCTAGCGATGAGCAGTTCTTC.

The chain has TRBV18 and TRBJ2-7; 10 bases match TRBD2. From germline, CDR1 is KGHSH and CDR2 LQKENI. There are 15 residues in the CDR3. Trimming at V came to 2 bases and at J to 6 bases, leaving 7 bases not matched to a gene. CDR3 in DNA: TGTGCCAGCTCACCAAGAGCGGGAGGGCCTGCCGAGCAGTACTTC. Its protein is CASSPRAGGPAEQYF.

The genes are TRBV28 and TRBJ1-3, with D maybe TRBD1 (5 bases). V lost 4 bases to trimming and J lost 0 bases, with 10 bases between them. This CDR3 region has 15 residues. Germline V gene data show CDR1 as MDHEN and CDR2 as SYDVKM. CDR3 residues: CASSSGQNSGNTIYF. CDR3 in DNA: TGTGCCAGCAGTTCAGGGCAGAACTCTGGAAACACCATATATTTT.

This clone was detected once. The gene calls are TRBV19 and TRBJ1-4; 9 bases agree with TRBD1. The trim removed 9 bases at V and 3 bases at J, leaving 8 bases unmatched. Germline V gives CDR1 LNHDA, CDR2 SQIVND (reference sequence). The CDR3 length is 15 residues. The CDR3 region has the DNA TGTGCCAGCAGGGACAGGGCATTGGCTAATGAAAAACTGTTTTTT. As protein: CASRDRALANEKLFF.

In this sample, this clone turned up a few times. V and J are TRBV5-1 and TRBJ1-1; no clear D. Germline lookup yields CDR1 SGHRS and CDR2 YFSETQ. Between the trimmed V and J ends, which lost 3 bases and 2 bases, there was a span of 11 bases. The CDR3 has 14 amino acids. CDR3: CASSSPEGNTEAFF. The CDR3 nucleotides are TGCGCCAGCAGCTCCCCGGAGGGTAACACTGAAGCTTTCTTT. The full variable domain, with the rest looked up from reference TRBV5-1 and TRBJ1-1, is KAGVTQTPRYLIKTRGQQVTLSCSPISGHRSVSWYQQTPGQGLQFLFEYFSETQRNKGNFPGRFSGRQFSNSRSEMNVSTLELGDSALYLCASSSPEGNTEAFFGQGTRLTVV.

The V gene is TRBV6-2 or TRBV6-3, the J gene TRBJ2-3, with D perhaps TRBD2 (6 bases). Per germline, CDR1 MNHEY and CDR2 SVGEGT. This CDR3 is 17 amino acids long. Between the trimmed V and J ends, which lost 6 bases and 4 bases, there was a span of 23 bases. The DNA for the CDR3 is TGTGCCAGCAGCCTTCACCAGACTAGTGTGGGCCCAGATACGCAGTATTTT. Translating gives CASSLHQTSVGPDTQYF.

The chain combines TRBV5-1 with TRBJ1-2; TRBD1 might be the D (6 bases). Per germline, CDR1 SGHRS and CDR2 YFSETQ. Trimming cost V 1 base and J 2 bases, with 12 bases left between them. The CDR3 is 15 amino acids. CDR3 in DNA: TGCGCCAGCAGCTTGAAACAGGGTCCCAACTATGGCTACACCTTC. It encodes CASSLKQGPNYGYTF.

The chain is built from TRBV6-5 and TRBJ1-3; D remains ambiguous. In germline, CDR1 is MNHEY, CDR2 SVGAGI. This CDR3 region has 15 residues. V dropped 4 bases and J dropped 0 bases, with 10 bases sitting between them. CDR3 nucleotides: TGTGCCAGCAGTTCCATACAATACTCTGGAAACACCATATATTTT. This sequence encodes CASSSIQYSGNTIYF.

The V gene is TRBV24-1, the J gene TRBJ1-5, with D unresolved. Between the trimmed V and J ends, which lost 9 bases and 0 bases, there was a span of 11 bases. The CDR3 totals 14 residues. Per germline, CDR1 KGHDR and CDR2 SFDVKD. The DNA for the CDR3 is TGTGCCACCCGTGGAGGGAATAGCAATCAGCCCCAGCATTTT. Protein product: CATRGGNSNQPQHF.

The chain recombines TRBV5-1 with TRBJ2-2; TRBD2 agrees at 7 bases. Germline V gives CDR1 SGHRS, CDR2 YFSETQ. CDR3 length: 17 residues. Trimming cost V 3 bases and J 0 bases; bases outside gene matches: 8. The CDR3 nucleotides are TGCGCCAGCAGCTCTCCCCTTCTAGCGGCGAACACCGGGGAGCTGTTTTTT. Residues: CASSSPLLAANTGELFF.

This clone was counted once. V and J are TRBV5-4 and TRBJ2-7; 8 bases align to TRBD2. Germline CDR1 reads SGHNT; CDR2 reads YYREEE (reference sequence). With 5 bases clipped from V and 2 bases from J, the junction kept 6 bases outside the gene matches. This CDR3 region has 14 residues. This chain's CDR3 is CASRVELAAYEQYF. The CDR3 DNA reads TGTGCCAGCAGGGTGGAACTAGCGGCCTACGAGCAGTACTTC.

The chain couples TRBV15 to TRBJ1-3; maybe TRBD1 (5 bases). This CDR3 is 19 amino acids long. The germline V and J ends were trimmed by 2 bases and 2 bases, with 22 bases remaining between them. The germline V gene encodes CDR1 LNHNV and CDR2 YYDKDF (reference sequence). In DNA, the CDR3 is TGTGCCACCAGCAGAAGCAGTAAGGTCACAGGCGACCCTGGAAACACCATATATTTT. The encoded protein is CATSRSSKVTGDPGNTIYF.

This clone was recorded a few times. This chain uses TRBV27 with TRBJ1-2; tentative D call: TRBD1 (6 bases). V gave up 1 base and J gave up 4 bases, with 13 bases separating them. Germline CDR1 and CDR2: MNHEY and SMNVEV (reference sequence). The CDR3 runs 15 residues. CDR3 loop: CASSLYRGISYGYTF. CDR3 in DNA: TGTGCCAGCAGTTTATATAGGGGGATAAGCTATGGCTACACCTTC.

The rearrangement joins TRBV21-1 to TRBJ2-7; TRBD1, as called in the table, went unchecked against the DNA. TRBV21-1 is given as a pseudogene. The CDR3 is 14 residues long. The CDR3 protein is CASSKDGTVYEQYF. DNA of the CDR3: TGTGCCAGCAGCAAAGACGGGACAGTTTACGAGCAGTACTTC.

This clone came up once. The rearrangement uses TRBV7-9 and TRBJ2-3; the match to TRBD2 covers 13 bases. J was trimmed by 3 bases and V by 8 bases; bases with no gene match: 2. The CDR3 is made up of 14 amino acids. Germline CDR1 and CDR2: SEHNR and FQNEAQ (reference sequence). CDR3 nucleotides: TGTGCCAGCTTACTAGCGGGAGGGACAGATACGCAGTATTTT. Encoded protein: CASLLAGGTDTQYF.

This clone was counted between two and nine times. This rearrangement joins TRBV2 to TRBJ2-3, with 7 bases aligning to TRBD1. Germline CDR1 is SNHLY and CDR2 is FYNNEI. The ends lost 3 bases at V and 14 bases at J; junction bases unmatched: 5. The CDR3 has 11 residues. This CDR3 is CASSDGDRTYF. CDR3 sequence (DNA): TGTGCCAGCAGTGATGGGGACAGAACGTATTTT.

This chain links TRBV3-1 (or the pseudogene TRBV3-2) with TRBJ1-3; D might be TRBD1 (5 bases). The CDR3 contains 15 residues. Trimming shortened V by 4 bases and J by 3 bases, and 13 bases separated the two germline ends. From germline, CDR1 is LGHDT and CDR2 YNNKEL (reference sequence). The CDR3 nucleotides read TGTGCCAGCAGCCGAGACAGTCAAATTGGAAACACCATATATTTT. It codes for CASSRDSQIGNTIYF.

The V call is TRBV24-1, the J call TRBJ2-5; D might be TRBD2 (6 bases). The germline V gene has CDR1 KGHDR and CDR2 SFDVKD. Trimming left V 5 bases short and J 3 bases short, with 9 bases between. The CDR3 is 13 amino acids. For the CDR3, the DNA is TGTGCCACCAGTGTACGGGAGAAAGAGACCCAGTACTTC. As protein: CATSVREKETQYF.

The V and J genes are TRBV18 and TRBJ1-1; a possible D gene is TRBD1 (5 bases). Germline V lookup: CDR1 KGHSH, CDR2 LQKENI. The V end lost 4 bases, the J end lost 0 bases, and 9 bases lay between the germline ends. The CDR3 totals 14 residues. The CDR3 nucleotides are TGTGCCAGCTCACGGGCAGGGATGAACACTGAAGCTTTCTTT. Translating it yields CASSRAGMNTEAFF.

CDR3: CASSPGLAGGLADTQYF. CDR3 nucleotide sequence: TGTGCCAGCAGCCCCGGACTAGCGGGAGGGTTGGCAGATACGCAGTATTTT. The chain couples TRBV11-3 to TRBJ2-3; 15 bases align to TRBD2. J lost 4 bases, V lost 5 bases, and 7 bases had no gene match. The CDR3 length is 17 residues. The germline V gene encodes CDR1 SGHNT and CDR2 YENEEA. Complete variable domain (other parts from reference TRBV11-3 and TRBJ2-3): EAGVVQSPRYKIIEKKQPVAFWCNPISGHNTLYWYLQNLGQGPELLIRYENEEAVDDSQLPKDRFSAERLKGVDSTLKIQPAELGDSAVYLCASSPGLAGGLADTQYFGPGTRLTVL.